This entry describes one TCR beta chain. Its antigen is currently not known. The input lacks base qualities; no much larger clone sits a single base away. The cohort consisted of 666 healthy bone marrow donors. Cohort members were all nominally healthy when sampled, although unrecorded immune exposures were likely present. The donor was CMV seronegative and belonged to the group of 350 or so seronegative cohort members. Each donor provided a peripheral blood sample, and peripheral blood mononuclear cells were used for TCR beta sequencing. Genomic DNA was extracted from the blood cell samples with the Qiagen DNeasy Blood Extraction Kit. In the germline V gene, CDR1 corresponds to ENHRY and CDR2 to SYGVKD. V was cut back by 7 bases and J by 0 bases, leaving a gap of 9 bases between them. The cysteine opens and the phenylalanine closes a CDR3 of 14 amino acids. The CDR3 DNA has 42 bases and is translated from base 1.

Library preparation was by the immunoSEQ multiplex PCR assay. For the multiplex PCR, a mixture combining 60 forward primers for TCR Vbeta segments and 13 reverse primers for TCR Jbeta segments was used. The CDR3 region of rearranged TCR beta genes was amplified from genomic DNA by a multiplex PCR assay. The amplified TCR beta libraries were sequenced on the Illumina HiSeq System as 87-base-pair reads. The authors processed their data as follows. A later analysis tallied around 82 million unique TCR beta chains across the 700 or so repertoires, and about 12 million of those chains were shared by two or more donors. A nearest-neighbor algorithm error-corrected the raw reads and collapsed the reads into unique sequences, merging closely related sequences to remove PCR and sequencing errors. CDR3 sequences were aligned to IMGT reference sequences to assign V, D and J gene segments. For a sequence to be retained, at least a six-nucleotide match to both a V gene segment and a J gene segment was required. Rearrangements were called productive when the CDR3 lacked stop codons and stayed in frame with V and J; all others were non-productive. CDR3 was defined according to IMGT convention as the region running from the second conserved V-encoded cysteine to the conserved J-encoded phenylalanine. Sequences without an unambiguous match to a single V gene segment were excluded from the earlier analysis of a few hundred of the donors. An earlier analysis of several hundred of the donors classified V segments as functional when productive rearrangements were above 56.7% and as segregating when the standard deviation between donors was above 5%. A statistical classification framework was built for diagnosing cytomegalovirus status from the catalog of TCR beta chain sequences. In a later analysis, TCR nucleotide sequences were compared against IMGT/GENE-DB human TR gene sequences so that V and J genes could be assigned. Using the TCRdist pipeline, a later analysis assigned CDR3 sequences along with most-parsimonious VDJ recombination scenarios. In a later analysis, each TCR beta chain was defined by its CDR3 amino acid sequence together with its V-gene family, and reads without a unique V-gene family were excluded. In a later analysis, 500 to 650 highly shared, low-generation-probability nucleotide sequences were removed to address suspected cross-contamination and a sequencing artifact. A later analysis calculated a clonal expansion index for each public chain from normalized within-repertoire ranks of inferred template counts. In a later analysis, generation probabilities were computed with a VDJ recombination model fitted to out-of-frame rearrangements, and the resulting probabilities were checked against IGoR. In a later analysis, TCR-TCR, TCR-HLA and TCR-CMV co-occurrence was scored with hypergeometric tests, and a repertoire-size bias correction was applied to TCR pairs. False discovery rates were estimated in a later analysis by permuting HLA or CMV assignments 20 times. In a later analysis, co-occurring TCRs were grouped using DBSCAN, with TCRdist sequence similarity added in when clustering inside HLA-allele-positive subsets. Repertoires with fewer than 30,000 or more than 120,000 public chains, plus five repertoires with anomalous nucleotide sharing, were excluded from co-occurrence clustering. The table was pulled from immuneACCESS by TCRdb, which kept in-frame rearrangements only. Such tables lose some clones; where checked, under half of the loss comes from unresolved V genes, and the rest has no known cause. V, J and clone size derive from that table, while D and trimming were established from the DNA sequence. This sample comprises under 200,000 clones, around 77% of them detected only once. Of the sample, approximately 2.5% is held by the ten largest clones.

This sample was included in a study of cytomegalovirus exposure and HLA in healthy donors (dated by TCRdb to about 2017). Study-level background: In an earlier analysis of 450 to 750 of the donors, around 300 Gb of sequence data and some 100 million unique TCR beta sequences from about 179 million T cells were reported. A later genetic analysis used genome-wide SNP genotypes for about three fifths of the 666 donors, treating that subset as a discovery cohort. In an earlier analysis of around 540 of the donors, high-throughput TCR beta sequencing was used to judge whether each TCR beta V gene segment behaved as functional or pseudogenic. HLA typing covered class I and class II loci at four-digit resolution. In the later analysis, no new phenotypic data were used to find candidate immune exposures; instead, reliance was placed on TCR beta sequences and their occurrence across donors. The study used immunosequencing to profile the T cell repertoires of 670 or so subjects and linked those repertoires to cytomegalovirus serostatus. Every repertoire in the discovery cohort had been generated on one and the same sequencing platform. Among about 400 genotyped donors of the cohort, an average of roughly 230,000 unique TCR beta nucleotide sequences was sequenced per donor, of which about 19% were non-productive. In addition to the first cohort of 666 subjects, a separate validation cohort of 130 or so different subjects was used. The genetic ancestry cluster associated with self-reported Caucasian donors included roughly four fifths of the 398 genotyped donors. Roughly 320 gigabases of sequencing data and around 80 million unique TCR sequences made up an early release that covered roughly 670 HLA-typed donors. A handful of DR-DQ haplotypes were handled as single units for association and clustering because linkage in the cohort was strong. The study aimed to test whether cataloging public T cell receptors could reveal signatures of past pathogen exposure. Typing coverage differed by locus: A, B, C, DRB1 and DQB1 were typed in roughly 620-640 donors, DQA1 in approximately 520, DPA1 in approximately 610, and DPB1 in around 440. Donor age, sex, ethnicity and CMV serostatus were compiled alongside the repertoire data. To predict cytomegalovirus infection status, the study combined high-throughput TCR immunosequencing, statistical association of individual TCRs with disease status, and machine learning. A later analysis re-examined previously published TCR beta repertoires from about 700 donors and added high-resolution HLA genotyping to investigate patterns of TCR occurrence.

Broad study findings and their caveats: In a later analysis, TCR association rates were found to vary across HLA loci, with the most associated TCRs seen for DRB1 alleles and the fewest for HLA-C alleles. In an earlier analysis of fewer than 750 of the donors, most TCR beta V segments were observed in productive rearrangements about 90% or about 30% of the time, broadly matching IMGT annotations. According to the authors, the approach could potentially be generalized to other disease states and immunological phenotypes. According to a later analysis, parvovirus B19, influenza, CMV and Epstein-Barr virus appeared linked to several top co-occurrence clusters. Most CMV-associated TCR beta chains appeared to be HLA-restricted in a later analysis, and the HLA associations seemed to be driven largely by CMV exposure. In the study, about 150 TCR beta chains were listed as associated with cytomegalovirus. At a false discovery rate of 0.05, a later analysis linked some 17,000 TCR beta sequences to specific HLA alleles. Linkage disequilibrium might explain the correlated functional status among segregating V segments, but an unknown experimental factor could not be excluded. According to a later genetic analysis, donors in an Asian-associated ancestry cluster had fewer N-insertions in productive TCRs than the approximately 650-donor mean. Some IMGT-functional V segments, including TRBV6-2 and TRBV6-3, could not be distinguished by the 87-base-pair reads and were therefore excluded. A further reported finding was that TCR beta sequences accurately predicted the HLA-A and HLA-B alleles for most subjects in the first cohort. CMV serostatus was the only immune exposure information available for the cohort. Some 16 rarely observed V segments, including chromosome 9 orphons, were excluded from the earlier analysis of several hundred of the donors because counts were too low. In both the original and validation cohorts, the classifier was reported to diagnose cytomegalovirus status with high specificity and sensitivity. A cluster of highly shared sequence variants was judged likely to be a technical artifact of the sequencing pipeline. The cohort was sequenced for TCR beta chains only, and without alpha or paired-chain data the features that could be detected were limited. Most TCR sequences were seen in very few donors, while some public TCRs were found in many individuals. When HLA alleles, especially DR and DQ, strongly co-occurred, attributing TCR associations to individual alleles was difficult. Three of the identified cytomegalovirus-associated TCR beta chains were confirmed in vitro to be specific for cytomegalovirus antigens. V-gene and J-gene trimming of TCR beta chains was associated with a missense DCLRE1C variant in a later genetic analysis, and the association was replicated in an independent cohort. Because HLA typing was unavailable for some donors at each locus, only the typed subset was used in association tests. Roughly uniform sequencing depth across donors was assumed in presence/absence analyses, although this assumption may not hold. In a later analysis, HLA-associated TCR beta chains showed more clonal expansion and lower generation probabilities than non-associated chains that were equally common.

The receptor was derived from a man aged 60 to 75 in good health and CMV-seronegative. Recombination connected TRBV10-3 to TRBJ2-2, and perhaps TRBD2 as D gene, on 5 matching bases. Sequencing was carried out using PBMCs. Here is the DNA: TGTGCCATCACGAGCGGAACGAACACCGGGGAGCTGTTTTTT. It encodes CAITSGTNTGELFF.